This is a list of T cell receptor beta chains from one sample in a study of CD8 T cells in Susac syndrome. TCRdb analysed the immunoSEQ multiplex PCR reads with MiXCR anew, one entry per CDR3 protein. Among about 140,000 distinct CDR3 sequences listed, 85% to 95% were seen once. The sample was CD4+ T cells from PBMCs. The source is a human donor with multiple sclerosis. The CDR3 runs from the conserved cysteine through the conserved F or W. Each record gives: D gene, clone size, V gene, J gene, CDR3 protein, CDR3 DNA. The D gene is left open where the match is weak. Clone size is shown for a subset of rows, as once, few, many or a class of expanded clone.

>TRBD1|.|TRBV3-1|TRBJ1-2
CASSQGTGGLFGYTF
TGTGCCAGCAGCCAAGGAACAGGGGGCCTCTTTGGCTACACCTTC
>.|once|TRBV7-2|TRBJ2-2
CASSFDPTGELFF
TGTGCCAGCAGCTTCGACCCTACCGGGGAGCTGTTTTTT
>.|few|TRBV7-2|TRBJ2-7
CASSPSRGAGSEQYF
TGTGCCAGCAGCCCTAGCAGGGGCGCAGGGAGTGAGCAGTACTTC
>TRBD1|once|TRBV20-1|TRBJ1-6
CSAHRDSNSPLHF
TGCAGTGCTCACCGGGACAGCAATTCACCCCTCCACTTT
>.|.|TRBV28|TRBJ1-1
CASTHYVNTEAFF
TGTGCCAGCACCCACTACGTGAACACTGAAGCTTTCTTT
>.|.|TRBV2|TRBJ1-5
CASSEAATVNQPQHF
TGTGCCAGCAGTGAAGCGGCAACAGTCAATCAGCCCCAGCATTTT
>.|.|TRBV21-1|TRBJ1-1
CATGHLRGLAFF
TGTGCCACCGGACACCTCCGAGGGCTAGCTTTCTTT
>.|.|TRBV9|TRBJ2-7
CASSVGHNAYEQYF
TGTGCCAGCAGCGTAGGACATAATGCCTACGAGCAGTACTTC
>.|.|TRBV4-3|TRBJ1-1
CASSQKGGTEAFF
TGCGCCAGCAGCCAGAAAGGGGGCACTGAAGCTTTCTTT
>TRBD1|.|TRBV27|TRBJ1-2
CASRPLDRATGYTF
TGTGCCAGCAGACCCCTTGACAGGGCGACTGGCTACACCTTC
>.|.|TRBV5-6|TRBJ2-5
CASSYQETQYF
TGTGCCAGCAGTTACCAAGAGACCCAGTACTTC
>TRBD1|.|TRBV3-1|TRBJ1-5
CASSQNRGGSNQPQHF
TGTGCCAGCAGCCAAAACAGGGGGGGAAGCAATCAGCCCCAGCATTTT
>.|.|TRBV28|TRBJ1-2
CASSPPENYGYTF
TGTGCCAGCAGTCCCCCGGAGAATTATGGCTACACCTTC
>.|.|TRBV29-1|TRBJ1-1
CSVEGVGGVNTEAFF
TGCAGCGTTGAAGGGGTTGGAGGGGTGAACACTGAAGCTTTCTTT
>TRBD1|.|TRBV11-3|TRBJ1-5
CASSFSGGVKNQPQHF
TGTGCCAGCAGCTTTTCAGGGGGCGTTAAAAATCAGCCCCAGCATTTT
>.|once|TRBV7-2|TRBJ1-6
CASSLTGSNSPLHF
TGTGCCAGCAGCCTAACAGGGTCCAATTCACCCCTCCACTTT
>.|.|TRBV9|TRBJ1-2
CASSAPGQGGYTF
TGTGCCAGCAGCGCCCCGGGGCAGGGAGGCTACACCTTC
>.|.|TRBV2|TRBJ1-6
CASSEGREYSPLHF
TGTGCCAGCAGTGAGGGCAGGGAATACTCACCCCTCCACTTT
>.|.|TRBV6-2/TRBV6-3|TRBJ2-1
CASSYSNPRGIYNEQFF
TGTGCCAGCAGTTACTCGAACCCTCGGGGGATATACAATGAGCAGTTCTTC
>.|.|TRBV9|TRBJ1-5
CASSVGWGQPQHF
TGTGCCAGCAGCGTAGGATGGGGTCAGCCCCAGCATTTT
>TRBD1|.|TRBV5-6|TRBJ1-1
CASSSDRLGAFF
TGTGCCAGCAGCTCGGACAGGCTCGGAGCTTTCTTT
>.|.|TRBV10-3|TRBJ2-5
CAISEQETQYF
TGTGCCATCAGCGAACAGGAGACCCAGTACTTC
>.|.|TRBV27|TRBJ2-1
CASSLYPQDYNEQFF
TGTGCCAGCAGTCTCTATCCCCAGGACTACAATGAGCAGTTCTTC
>TRBD2|.|TRBV4-3|TRBJ2-2
CASSPEGGISQYTGELFF
TGCGCCAGCAGCCCCGAGGGAGGGATTAGCCAATATACCGGGGAGCTGTTTTTT